Shown below are 9 T cell receptor beta chains from a single sample sequenced in a study of type 1 regulatory T cells (dated by TCRdb to about 2021). No antigen has been assigned to these receptors. Data came from an Illumina MiSeq. TCRdb's own reprocessing of the public reads used fastp at Q25 and MiXCR and kept productive beta chains. CDR3 protein duplicates are merged, each entry listing the most common genes and DNA. Here the sample has about 68,000 distinct CDR3 sequences; around 63% occur a single time. The ten biggest clones cover around 7.6% of the sample. Sequenced sample: cultured T cells, either the whole culture or a sorted T cell fraction (not recorded which). The cell subset or site label of this sample denotes: Tr1-enriched cell product generated in vitro against host alloantigens. Source of these receptors: a human donor in good health.

The chain combines TRBV5-6 with TRBJ2-7, with D possibly being TRBD2 (6 bases). V lost 4 bases to trimming and J lost 9 bases, with 14 bases between them. The germline V gene has CDR1 SGHDT and CDR2 YYEEEE. The CDR3 is 12 amino acids. CDR3 amino acids: CASSGGYDVQYF. The DNA for the CDR3 is TGTGCCAGCAGCGGGGGGTATGACGTGCAGTACTTC.

This clonotype was detected a few times. The V call is TRBV28, the J call TRBJ1-1; D remains ambiguous. This CDR3 is 14 amino acids long. Germline V lookup: CDR1 MDHEN, CDR2 SYDVKM. Trimming stripped 6 bases from V and 0 bases from J, with 11 bases between. CDR3 sequence: CASSPPRLNTEAFF. As DNA, the CDR3 is TGTGCCAGCAGCCCACCACGGTTGAACACTGAAGCTTTCTTT.

This clonotype was seen only a few times. The gene calls are TRBV3-1 and TRBJ2-1; the D gene is possibly TRBD2 (5 bases). The germline CDR1 and CDR2 sequences are LGHDT and YNNKEL (reference sequence). The CDR3 sequence is 13 residues long. The V end lost 4 bases, the J end lost 9 bases, and 13 bases lay between the germline ends. CDR3 loop: CASSLSGIGEQFF. Written as DNA, the CDR3 is TGTGCCAGCAGCCTATCCGGGATTGGTGAGCAGTTCTTC.

The chain is built from TRBV19 and TRBJ2-1; D not resolved. The CDR3 extends over 14 amino acids. Germline V gene lookup returns CDR1 LNHDA and CDR2 SQIVND (reference sequence). The germline V and J ends were trimmed by 2 bases and 5 bases, with 10 bases remaining between them. CDR3 nucleotide sequence: TGTGCCAGTAGTATAAGGTCTGGAGACAATGAGCAGTTCTTC. The encoded protein is CASSIRSGDNEQFF.

This clonotype was counted a single time. The chain combines TRBV15 with TRBJ2-3; D tentatively reads TRBD1 or TRBD2 (6 bases each). The CDR3 consists of 15 residues. Germline values: CDR1 LNHNV, CDR2 YYDKDF (reference sequence). V lost 2 bases and J lost 2, with 11 bases in between. CDR3 loop: CATSRPGDFTDTQYF. The CDR3 nucleotides read TGTGCCACCAGCAGACCAGGGGACTTCACAGATACGCAGTATTTT.

The chain carries TRBV29-1 and TRBJ2-5; TRBD1 might be the D (5 bases). This CDR3 contains 13 residues. Germline CDR1 reads SQVTM; CDR2 reads ANQGSEA. V gave up 2 bases and J gave up 2 bases, with 9 bases separating them. CDR3 bases: TGCAGCGTTGAAAGCCGGACACAAGAGACCCAGTACTTC. This sequence encodes CSVESRTQETQYF.

This rearrangement joins TRBV20-1 to TRBJ2-3; the D gene is possibly TRBD2 (6 bases). Trimming stripped 5 bases from V and 0 bases from J, with 12 bases between. Per the germline V gene, CDR1 is DFQATT and CDR2 is SNEGSKA (reference sequence). There are 14 residues in the CDR3. In DNA form, the CDR3 reads TGCAGTGCTGAGCGGGCAACTAGCACAGATACGCAGTATTTT. This encodes CSAERATSTDTQYF.

The CDR3 nucleotides are TGCAGTGCTACCGTAGGACTAGCGGAAGGCACAGATACGCAGTATTTT. Amino acids: CSATVGLAEGTDTQYF. J is TRBJ2-3 and V is TRBV20-1; 10 bases align to TRBD2. Germline loops: CDR1 DFQATT, CDR2 SNEGSKA (reference sequence). V lost 4 bases and J lost 1; bases outside the gene matches: 8. The CDR3 consists of 16 residues.

This clonotype was detected only a few times. The chain recombines TRBV20-1 with TRBJ2-5; 9 bases match TRBD2. Trimming cost V 4 bases and J 7 bases; bases outside gene matches: 10. The germline gives CDR1 DFQATT, CDR2 SNEGSKA (reference sequence). The CDR3 is 14 amino acids. The CDR3 DNA sequence: TGCAGTGCTATCCGACTAGCGGTCTTGGGGACCCAGTACTTC. Amino acid sequence: CSAIRLAVLGTQYF.